This TCR beta chain was retrieved from a study of CD8 T cells in Susac syndrome. There are 15 residues in the CDR3. V lost 5 bases and J 1 base, leaving 14 bases between the germline ends. Germline CDR1 is SNHLY and CDR2 is FYNNEI. Random hexamers were used to reverse transcribe an amount of roughly 0.5 to 1 ug RNA. Amplification of TCR beta CDR3 across 54 Vbeta and 13 Jbeta was performed with immunoSEQ multiplex PCR. TCRdb reprocessed the immunoSEQ multiplex PCR reads with MiXCR, giving one entry per CDR3 protein. The sample gives 73,000 or so distinct CDR3 sequences, about 95% of which show up once; about 0.4% is in the top ten. Stable or active relapsing-remitting multiple sclerosis, untreated and meeting revised McDonald criteria, defined the controls. The CD8+ and CD4+ T cells were isolated magnetically using a negative isolation approach, whereas the TEMRA cells were enriched by FACS.

The chain carries TRBV2 and TRBJ1-1; possible D gene TRBD1, 6 bases. The TCR originated in a human donor with multiple sclerosis. Sequenced material: CD8+ T cells from PBMCs. The CDR3 region is CASSSYRDPNTEAFF. As DNA, the CDR3 is TGTGCCAGCAGTAGTTACAGGGACCCGAACACTGAAGCTTTCTTT.